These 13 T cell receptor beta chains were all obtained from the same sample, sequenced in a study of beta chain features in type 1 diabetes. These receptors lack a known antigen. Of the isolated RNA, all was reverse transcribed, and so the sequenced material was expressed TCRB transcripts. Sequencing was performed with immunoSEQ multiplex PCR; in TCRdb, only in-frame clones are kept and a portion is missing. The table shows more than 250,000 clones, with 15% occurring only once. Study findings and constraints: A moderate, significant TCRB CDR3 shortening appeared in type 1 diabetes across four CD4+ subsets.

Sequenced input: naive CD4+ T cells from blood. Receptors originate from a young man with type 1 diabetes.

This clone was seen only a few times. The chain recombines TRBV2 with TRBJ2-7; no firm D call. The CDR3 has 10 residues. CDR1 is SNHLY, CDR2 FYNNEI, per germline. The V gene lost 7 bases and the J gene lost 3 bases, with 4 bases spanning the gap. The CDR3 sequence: CASTLYEQYF. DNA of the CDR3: TGTGCCAGCACTCTCTACGAGCAGTACTTC.

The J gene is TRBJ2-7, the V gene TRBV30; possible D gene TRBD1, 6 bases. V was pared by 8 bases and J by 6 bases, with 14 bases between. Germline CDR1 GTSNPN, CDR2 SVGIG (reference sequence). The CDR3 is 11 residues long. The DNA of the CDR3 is TGTGCCGGACACAGGGTTCGCGAGCAGTACTTC. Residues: CAGHRVREQYF.

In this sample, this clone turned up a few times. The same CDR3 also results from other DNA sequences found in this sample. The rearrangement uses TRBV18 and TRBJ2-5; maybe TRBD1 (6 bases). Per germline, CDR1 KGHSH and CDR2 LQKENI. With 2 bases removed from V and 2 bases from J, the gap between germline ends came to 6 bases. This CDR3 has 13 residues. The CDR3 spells CASSPDRQETQYF. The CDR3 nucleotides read TGTGCCAGCTCACCAGACAGGCAAGAGACCCAGTACTTC.

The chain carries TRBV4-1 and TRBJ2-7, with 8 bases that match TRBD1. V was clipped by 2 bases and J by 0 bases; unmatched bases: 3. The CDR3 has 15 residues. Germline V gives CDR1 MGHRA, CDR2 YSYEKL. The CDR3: CASSQPGQGSYEQYF. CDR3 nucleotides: TGCGCCAGCAGCCAACCAGGACAGGGCTCCTACGAGCAGTACTTC.

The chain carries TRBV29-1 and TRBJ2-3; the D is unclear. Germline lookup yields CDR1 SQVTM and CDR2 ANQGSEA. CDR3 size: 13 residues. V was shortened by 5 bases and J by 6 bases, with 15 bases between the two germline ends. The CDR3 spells CSVSTPGQDTQYF. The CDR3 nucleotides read TGCAGCGTTTCGACACCTGGCCAGGATACGCAGTATTTT.

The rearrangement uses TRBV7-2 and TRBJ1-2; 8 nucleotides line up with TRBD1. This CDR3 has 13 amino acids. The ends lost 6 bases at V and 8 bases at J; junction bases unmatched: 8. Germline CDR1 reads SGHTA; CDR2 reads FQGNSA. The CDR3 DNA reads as TGTGCCAGCAGGCGGGACAGGAGGCAAGGCTACACCTTC. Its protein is CASRRDRRQGYTF.

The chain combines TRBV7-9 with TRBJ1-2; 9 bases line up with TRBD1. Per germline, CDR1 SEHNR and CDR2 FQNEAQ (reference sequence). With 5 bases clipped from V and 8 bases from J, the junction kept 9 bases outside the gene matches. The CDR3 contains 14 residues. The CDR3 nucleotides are TGTGCCAGCAGCCCCTCCTACAGGGGGCACGGCTACACCTTC. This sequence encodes CASSPSYRGHGYTF.

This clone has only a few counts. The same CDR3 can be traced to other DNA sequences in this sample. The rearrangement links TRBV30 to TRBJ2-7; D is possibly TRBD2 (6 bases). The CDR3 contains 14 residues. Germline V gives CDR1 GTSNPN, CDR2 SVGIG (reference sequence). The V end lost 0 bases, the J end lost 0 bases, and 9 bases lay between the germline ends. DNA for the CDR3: TGTGCCTGGAGTGTAGTCGGGGGCTCCTACGAGCAGTACTTC. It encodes CAWSVVGGSYEQYF.

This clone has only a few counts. CDR3 DNA: TGTGCCAGCAGCCCCCCTTCCTACGAGCAGTACTTC. It yields the protein CASSPPSYEQYF. The chain has TRBV7-2 and TRBJ2-7; D gene ambiguous. Germline CDR1 reads SGHTA; CDR2 reads FQGNSA. This CDR3 spans 12 amino acids. V was trimmed by 5 bases and J by 1 base, leaving 6 bases between them.

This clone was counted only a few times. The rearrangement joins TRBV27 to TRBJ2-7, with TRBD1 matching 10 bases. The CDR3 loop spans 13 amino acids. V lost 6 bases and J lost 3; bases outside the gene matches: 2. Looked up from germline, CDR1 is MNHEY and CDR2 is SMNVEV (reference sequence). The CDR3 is CASRGQGDYEQYF. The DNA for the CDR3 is TGTGCCAGCAGAGGACAGGGGGACTACGAGCAGTACTTC.

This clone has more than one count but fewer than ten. CDR3: CASSLRQGGTGELFF. Here the CDR3 DNA reads TGTGCCAGCAGTTTACGACAGGGTGGCACCGGGGAGCTGTTTTTT. V usage is TRBV28 and J usage is TRBJ2-2, with 7 bases matching TRBD1. V lost 2 bases and J lost 4; bases outside the gene matches: 4. CDR3 length equals 15 residues. Germline V gives CDR1 MDHEN, CDR2 SYDVKM.

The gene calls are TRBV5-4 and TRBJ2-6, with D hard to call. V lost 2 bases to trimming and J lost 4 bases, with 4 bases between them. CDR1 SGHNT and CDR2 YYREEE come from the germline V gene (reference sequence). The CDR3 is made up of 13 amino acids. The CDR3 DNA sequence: TGTGCCAGCAGCTTAATAGGGGCCAACGTCCTGACTTTC. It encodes CASSLIGANVLTF.

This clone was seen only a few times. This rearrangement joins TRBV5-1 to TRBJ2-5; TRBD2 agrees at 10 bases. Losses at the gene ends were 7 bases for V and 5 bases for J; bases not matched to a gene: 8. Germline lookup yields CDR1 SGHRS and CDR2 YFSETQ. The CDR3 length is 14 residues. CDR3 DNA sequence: TGCGCCAGCGGCCCTGAGCGGGAGGGTGAGACCCAGTACTTC. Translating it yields CASGPEREGETQYF.